This entry features one T cell receptor beta chain sequence. The clone's antigen remains unknown. Base qualities are not at hand, and no much larger clone is one base apart. This entry is derived from a study of blood T cell repertoires in COVID-19 (dated by TCRdb to 2019 to 2021). Study-wide context: Collaborator samples came from the United States, Italy and Spain and covered acute and convalescent phases of COVID-19. The repertoires were made available in a free public database intended to serve as a resource for research on the immune response to SARS-CoV-2. The prospective study material was composed of cDNA or gDNA derived from T cells, B-cell-depleted T cells, or PBMCs. The sample metadata nearly always contained a de-identified subject ID, COVID-19 status, age in years and sex. The dataset comprised deeply sampled blood TCRbeta repertoires from subjects exposed to, actively infected with, or recovered from COVID-19. Samples came from the ongoing ImmuneRACE study (first 160 participants) plus 1,254 subjects from 6 global collaborators. Where HLA class I and class II types were available, the types were taken from metadata supplied by the sample provider, not from assay-based typing.

Results and caveats for the whole study, not just this receptor: The quantity of clinical and demographic metadata differed by source and by participant and was supplied without curation.

The immunoSEQ Assay, a bias-controlled multiplex PCR, was used to amplify TCRbeta CDR3 regions from genomic DNA. The paper's processing steps were these. The number of nucleated cells in each sample was estimated from the amplification of reference gene primers within the assay. Sequence reads were collapsed and filtered to measure the absolute abundance of every unique TCRbeta CDR3 rearrangement. For each sample, productive Simpson clonality was calculated by taking the square root of Simpson's diversity index across productive rearrangements. The table was pulled from immuneACCESS by TCRdb, which kept in-frame rearrangements only. Such tables lose some clones; where checked, under half of the loss comes from unresolved V genes, and the rest has no known cause. Clone size and the V and J calls come from that table; the DNA yielded D and trimming. Recorded for this sample are roughly 120,000 clones; about 87% of them occurred a single time. Of the sample, about 2.1% falls within the top ten clones.

The CDR3 covers 16 residues, taking in both the cysteine and the phenylalanine. The CDR3 DNA has 48 bases and is translated from base 1. The germline V gene supplies CDR1 SGHRS and CDR2 YFSETQ. The trim is 2 bases for V and 4 bases for J, with a gap of 17 bases between the germline ends. Whole blood was collected in K2EDTA tubes by collaborating institutions according to the institutions' own protocols. For TCRbeta analysis, collaborators shipped samples as frozen whole blood, isolated PBMCs, or DNA extracted from either of those sample types. The V gene is TRBV5-1 and the J gene is TRBJ2-3, with the D segment identity uncertain. This clonotype was obtained from a woman aged 50 to 60 with acute or convalescent COVID-19. Sequencing was done on a sample of peripheral blood. The sequenced DNA: TGCGCCAGCAGCTTTGGGTATGGCCCCGGAGCAGATACGCAGTATTTT. It encodes CASSFGYGPGADTQYF.